This T cell receptor beta chain was captured by sequencing in a study of PD-1 blockade in classical Hodgkin lymphoma (dated by TCRdb to the early 2020s). At the level of the whole study: Nivolumab dosing was 3 mg/kg intravenously every 2 weeks, continuing until either disease progression or unacceptable toxicity. The study used CyTOF and TCR beta sequencing to define a peripheral blood immune signature of response to PD-1 blockade in classical Hodgkin lymphoma. The study at large found these results: Only a single clinical trial cohort was studied, and what caused the repertoire differences, possibly disease activity or prior therapy, remained undefined. Patients starting nivolumab less than 1 year after ASCT had lower diversity and were excluded from later analyses to avoid confounding by immune reconstitution. Baseline TCR diversity was reported as lower in newly diagnosed patients than in healthy donors, and lower still in relapsed/refractory patients. A significant rise by C4D1 was seen in CD4+ but not CD8+ TCR diversity (p=0.0027 vs p=0.16), with the rise being most apparent in complete responders (p=0.02). Among trial patients, those achieving complete response had baseline diversity similar to that of newly diagnosed patients, while diversity was significantly lower in partial responders and progressors.

The Qiagen DNeasy kit was used to extract genomic DNA both from unsorted PBMCs and from the negatively selected CD4+ and CD8+ fractions. TCR beta CDR3 regions were subjected to amplification by immunoSEQ multiplex PCR with primers that anneal to V and J segments. A synthetic immune receptor repertoire was used to minimize amplification bias, and any remaining bias was removed computationally after sequencing. Concerning the study's data processing: Repertoire diversity was quantified as the Shannon entropy index using custom Python scripts. Unsorted, CD4+ and CD8+ repertoires were examined separately, except in combined analyses, for which CD4+ and CD8+ sequences were merged in silico. Clonal expansion was defined as at least a 2-fold frequency increase after treatment relative to C1D1, with a pseudocount of 0.5 for undetected baseline clones. Clones with 0 or 1 copy at C1D1 were classified as singleton clones, and clones with 2 or more copies were classified as non-singleton clones. Clones expanded in unsorted samples were labelled as CD4+, CD8+ or unknown by matching protein sequences in sorted samples from the same patient. Diversity changes from C1D1 to C4D1 were tested in paired samples using Wilcoxon tests. Imported from immuneACCESS, the table was reduced by TCRdb to in-frame sequences with V and J called. These copies leave out some clones; in studies compared against another copy, an unresolved V gene accounts for under half, and the cause of the remainder is not known. The V and J calls and the clone size are those of that table, but D and trimming were determined from the DNA. The sample includes tens of thousands of clones, with more than 85% observed a single time. The ten most abundant clones make up around 8.5% of the sample.

V and J are trimmed by 5 bases and 7 bases, and the gene matches miss 7 bases of the junction. From a lookup of the germline V gene, CDR1 and CDR2 are SGHTA and FQGTGA. Spanning cysteine to phenylalanine, the CDR3 consists of 15 amino acids. Left in the record is the CDR3 DNA by itself, 45 bases read in frame from the first base. A word on this clone: This receptor's antigen is unknown. Per-base qualities were not stored, and no clone one base away is much larger.

This sample's time point label indicates: cycle 1 day 1 (C1D1), immediately before nivolumab initiation. Every trial patient had relapsed after autologous stem cell transplantation, and cohorts A, B and C differed in prior brentuximab vedotin exposure. A total of under 70 patients with relapsed/refractory classical Hodgkin lymphoma made up the trial cohort, and each patient's best overall response was complete response, partial response or progressive disease. Single-agent nivolumab was administered to trial patients in the multi-cohort phase II CheckMate 205 trial. An independent review committee assessed best overall response using the 2007 International Working Group response criteria. Trial PBMCs were obtained immediately prior to nivolumab initiation (C1D1) and on therapy at cycle 2 day 1 and cycle 4 day 1. After peripheral blood was drawn into 8 mL Vacutainer Cell Preparation Tubes, PBMCs were isolated by centrifugation and then cryopreserved.

The sequencing here drew on peripheral blood mononuclear cells (PBMCs), taken at baseline. Recombination connected TRBV7-3 to TRBJ1-6, and TRBD1 aligns with 8 junction nucleotides. The TCR sequence derives from a human donor with classical Hodgkin lymphoma. The base sequence is TGTGCCAGCAGCCCCACGGGACAGGAGAATTCACCCCTCCACTTT. It specifies CASSPTGQENSPLHF.